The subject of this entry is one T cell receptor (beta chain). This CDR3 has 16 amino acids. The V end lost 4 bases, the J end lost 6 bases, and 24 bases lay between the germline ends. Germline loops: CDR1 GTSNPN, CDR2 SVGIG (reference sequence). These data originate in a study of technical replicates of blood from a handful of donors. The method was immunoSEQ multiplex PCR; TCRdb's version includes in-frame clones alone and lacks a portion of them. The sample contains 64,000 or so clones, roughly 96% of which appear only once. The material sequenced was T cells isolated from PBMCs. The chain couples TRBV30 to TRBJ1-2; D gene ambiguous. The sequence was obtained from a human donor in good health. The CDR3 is CAWTPGSPTVDDGYTF. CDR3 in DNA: TGTGCCTGGACCCCGGGGAGTCCTACGGTTGATGATGGCTACACCTTC. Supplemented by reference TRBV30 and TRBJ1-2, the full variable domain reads SQTIHQWPATLVQPVGSPLSLECTVEGTSNPNLYWYRQAAGRGLQLLFYSVGIGQISSEVPQNLSASRPQDRQFILSSKKLLLSDSGFYLCAWTPGSPTVDDGYTFGSGTRLTVV.